The 26 T cell receptor beta chains reported below all come from one sample, sequenced in a study of T-cell reconstitution after alpha-beta-depleted transplantation in children. Library preparation (for TCRbeta) was performed with unique molecular identifiers. TCRdb recomputed calls from the PCR reads with MiXCR, one row per CDR3 protein. This sample yields roughly 490,000 distinct CDR3 sequences, of which roughly 11% are seen a single time; 12% to 15% belongs to the top ten. This sample comprised PBMCs, mostly from graft donor cells, obtained 180 days after TCRalphabeta/CD19-depleted stem cell transplant. The receptors were sampled from a female patient aged 2 to 10 who had a stem cell transplant for aplastic anemia, so the T cells may come from the graft donor.

The V call is TRBV20-1, the J call TRBJ1-2; D not resolved. The ends were cut back, 0 bases at V and 0 bases at J, with 11 bases in the middle. Germline V gene data show CDR1 as DFQATT and CDR2 as SNEGSKA (reference sequence). The CDR3 runs 15 residues. CDR3 protein: CSARDGQDANYGYTF. The CDR3 DNA reads as TGCAGTGCTAGAGATGGGCAGGATGCTAACTATGGCTACACCTTC.

This clonotype was seen only a few times. V is TRBV7-8 and J is TRBJ2-3; 10 bases align to TRBD2. CDR1 SGHVS and CDR2 FQNEAQ come from the germline V gene. V was pared by 4 bases and J by 3 bases, with 4 bases of the junction left unmatched. The CDR3 is made up of 15 amino acids. CDR3 region: CASSSGLAETDTQYF. The DNA for the CDR3 is TGTGCCAGCAGCTCCGGACTAGCGGAAACAGATACGCAGTATTTT.

The sample holds a few counts of this clonotype. The CDR3 nucleotides are TGTGCCAGCAGTTACTCTAGCGGGGCAAGCTCCTACAATGAGCAGTTCTTC. Protein: CASSYSSGASSYNEQFF. The V and J genes are TRBV12-3 or TRBV12-4 and TRBJ2-1, with 9 positions matching TRBD2. The CDR3 extends over 17 amino acids. Trimming at V came to 4 bases and at J to 0 bases, leaving 7 bases not matched to a gene.

The chain carries TRBV6-1 and TRBJ2-7; D gene uncertain. Germline CDR1 is MNHNS and CDR2 is SASEGT. V lost 6 bases, J lost 2 bases, and 14 bases lay in between. CDR3 length: 14 residues. The CDR3 nucleotides are TGTGCCAGCAGCACCGGCGGACGGCCCTACGAGCAGTACTTC. Translated, it gives CASSTGGRPYEQYF.

This clonotype came up a few times. The CDR3 here is CSVDQGGRNEKLFF. CDR3 nucleotide sequence: TGCAGCGTTGATCAGGGGGGGCGTAATGAAAAACTGTTTTTT. The rearrangement joins TRBV29-1 to TRBJ1-4; 7 bases match TRBD1. The germline gives CDR1 SQVTM, CDR2 ANQGSEA. With 3 bases clipped from V and 4 bases from J, the junction kept 5 bases outside the gene matches. This CDR3 has 14 amino acids.

This clonotype was detected many times. The chain joins TRBV12-3 or TRBV12-4 to TRBJ2-6, with D possibly TRBD2 on 5 matching bases. The CDR3 is 13 amino acids. Trimming took off 6 bases at V and 4 bases at J, with 7 bases between the two ends. CDR3 loop: CASSTGGANVLTF. DNA of the CDR3: TGTGCCAGCAGCACGGGGGGGGCCAACGTCCTGACTTTC.

J is TRBJ2-2 and V is TRBV28; D not resolved. Germline V CDR1 and CDR2: MDHEN, SYDVKM. The V gene lost 8 bases and the J gene lost 6 bases, with 13 bases spanning the gap. There are 13 residues in the CDR3. CDR3 region: CASGYFHPGELFF. CDR3 in DNA: TGTGCCAGCGGATATTTTCATCCCGGGGAGCTGTTTTTT.

This clonotype was counted only a few times. The chain uses TRBV7-9 and TRBJ2-1; no clear D. CDR3 size: 15 residues. Trimming removed 5 bases from V and 9 bases from J, with 20 bases in between. The germline V gene encodes CDR1 SEHNR and CDR2 FQNEAQ (reference sequence). The CDR3 bases are TGTGCCAGCAGCGAATCACACTGGCTGAACTTTGAGCAGTTCTTC. Encoded protein: CASSESHWLNFEQFF.

This rearrangement joins TRBV12-3 or TRBV12-4 to TRBJ2-3; D gene uncertain. The CDR3 totals 14 residues. Trimming took off 6 bases at V and 6 bases at J, with 16 bases between the two ends. The CDR3 sequence is CASSFIRLWDTQYF. As DNA, the CDR3 is TGTGCCAGCAGCTTTATTCGCCTCTGGGATACGCAGTATTTT.

This chain joins TRBV21-1 and TRBJ2-2. TRBV21-1 has pseudogene status. The CDR3 sequence is 12 residues long. The CDR3 reads CASSNRPGELFF. Written as DNA, the CDR3 is TGTGCCAGCAGCAACCGACCCGGGGAGCTGTTTTTT.

This clonotype showed up many times. The chain combines TRBV29-1 with TRBJ1-2; 7 nucleotides line up with TRBD1. The CDR3 length is 14 residues. Germline V gene sequence: CDR1 SQVTM, CDR2 ANQGSEA. With 6 bases clipped from V and 4 bases from J, the junction kept 11 bases outside the gene matches. The CDR3 sequence: CSVDPRQGGYGYTF. DNA for the CDR3: TGCAGCGTGGACCCCCGACAGGGTGGCTATGGCTACACCTTC.

This clonotype was found once. This CDR3 is CASSNSLGGGSGTWELFF. For the CDR3, the DNA is TGTGCCAGCAGCAACTCTTTAGGGGGCGGGAGCGGGACCTGGGAGCTGTTTTTT. The chain employs TRBV27 and TRBJ2-2, with D tentatively TRBD1 or TRBD2 (7 bases each). This CDR3 has 18 residues. V was shortened by 6 bases and J by 9 bases, with 29 bases between the two germline ends. Germline-derived CDR1 and CDR2 are MNHEY and SMNVEV (reference sequence).

This clonotype came up a few times. The rearrangement uses TRBV7-2 and TRBJ2-7; TRBD2 matches 7 bases. The V segment lost 1 base and the J segment 6 bases; nucleotides outside the gene matches: 12. Germline assignment: CDR1 SGHTA and CDR2 FQGNSA. This CDR3 contains 16 residues. In DNA, the CDR3 is TGTGCCAGCAGCTTAGTATCGGGAGCGGGGCCCCTCGAGCAGTACTTC. Its translation is CASSLVSGAGPLEQYF.

In this sample, this clonotype turned up many times. The chain links TRBV29-1 to TRBJ2-1; 9 bases match TRBD1. The germline V gene has CDR1 SQVTM and CDR2 ANQGSEA. The V and J ends lost 0 bases and 5 bases, in that order; junction bases with no gene match: 8. This CDR3 comprises 16 residues. The CDR3 DNA sequence: TGCAGCGTTGAAGATACCGGGACAGGGCTTCACAATGAGCAGTTCTTC. Amino acids: CSVEDTGTGLHNEQFF.

This clonotype was recorded a few times. The chain carries TRBV20-1 and TRBJ1-6; 7 bases match TRBD1. The CDR3 totals 13 residues. Looked up from germline, CDR1 is DFQATT and CDR2 is SNEGSKA (reference sequence). V gave up 5 bases and J gave up 10 bases; unmatched junction bases: 8. The DNA for the CDR3 is TGCAGTGCTTCCACAGGGGAAGCATCACCCCTCCACTTT. Encoded protein: CSASTGEASPLHF.

The V and J genes are TRBV7-9 and TRBJ1-4; D possibly corresponds to TRBD1 (5 bases). The CDR3 spans 14 residues. V was shortened by 7 bases and J by 6 bases, with 15 bases between the two germline ends. Germline V lookup: CDR1 SEHNR, CDR2 FQNEAQ (reference sequence). The CDR3 protein is CASTGTNDYEKLFF. CDR3 nucleotides: TGTGCCAGCACCGGGACGAATGATTATGAAAAACTGTTTTTT.

This clonotype turned up a few times. The rearrangement joins TRBV14 to TRBJ2-5; D is perhaps TRBD2 (6 bases). Trimming took off 4 bases at V and 3 bases at J, with 15 bases between the two ends. The CDR3 covers 15 residues. CDR1 is SGHDN, CDR2 FVKESK, per germline. In nucleotides, the CDR3 is TGTGCCAGCAGCCGCGGGACTTTCAGGGAAGAGACCCAGTACTTC. This gives the protein CASSRGTFREETQYF.

The genes are TRBV29-1 and TRBJ1-5; D is uncertain. The germline V gene encodes CDR1 SQVTM and CDR2 ANQGSEA. The CDR3 is 12 amino acids. The V end was cut by 0 bases, the J end by 6 bases, with 6 bases between. CDR3 sequence: CSVEEPSQPQHF. CDR3 coding DNA: TGCAGCGTTGAAGAACCGAGTCAGCCCCAGCATTTT.

The gene calls are TRBV25-1 and TRBJ1-2, with TRBD1 matching over 8 bases. V lost 1 base and J lost 3; bases outside the gene matches: 4. Germline lookup yields CDR1 MGHDK and CDR2 SYGVNS. The CDR3 totals 15 residues. For the CDR3, the DNA is TGTGCCAGCAGTGAATCGGACAGGGAATACTATGGCTACACCTTC. This gives the protein CASSESDREYYGYTF.

This clonotype was picked up a small number of times. This chain uses TRBV6-1 with TRBJ1-2, with D possibly being TRBD1 (5 bases). This CDR3 contains 15 residues. Trimming stripped 8 bases from V and 2 bases from J, with 18 bases between. CDR1 is MNHNS and CDR2 is SASEGT in the germline V gene. The CDR3 DNA is TGTGCCAGCTCTTCCCCCGGGACCGCAAACTATGGCTACACCTTC. Amino acids: CASSSPGTANYGYTF.

This clonotype was detected ten times or more. V gene TRBV10-3 combines with J gene TRBJ2-1; 7 nucleotides match TRBD1. After removal of 6 bases from V and 4 bases from J, the junction contained 3 bases not matched to a gene. The CDR3 consists of 13 residues. The germline CDR1 and CDR2 sequences are ENHRY and SYGVKD. CDR3 nucleotide sequence: TGTGCCATCAGAGGGACAGTGTACAATGAGCAGTTCTTC. This sequence encodes CAIRGTVYNEQFF.

This clonotype came up a few times. V gene TRBV7-6 combines with J gene TRBJ2-5; 9 bases are a match to TRBD1. The junction had 4 bases not matched to a gene; V was cut back by 8 bases and J by 3 bases. Germline lookup yields CDR1 SGHVS and CDR2 FNYEAQ. The CDR3 runs 13 residues. DNA for the CDR3: TGTGCCAGCGGGACAGGGTGGGAAGAGACCCAGTACTTC. Amino acid sequence: CASGTGWEETQYF.

This clonotype came up a few times. This chain links TRBV29-1 with TRBJ2-7; a possible D gene is TRBD1 (5 bases). The V end lost 7 bases, the J end lost 4 bases, and 17 bases lay between the germline ends. This CDR3 region has 13 residues. The germline gives CDR1 SQVTM, CDR2 ANQGSEA. The CDR3 sequence: CSAGERGDYEQYF. CDR3 coding DNA: TGCAGCGCTGGGGAAAGGGGCGATTACGAGCAGTACTTC.

This clonotype was seen a handful of times. This chain uses TRBV12-3 or TRBV12-4 with TRBJ2-5, with unresolved D. V was shortened by 3 bases and J by 5 bases, with 13 bases between the two germline ends. The CDR3 loop spans 14 amino acids. The CDR3 nucleotides read TGTGCCAGCAGTTTCTCTGGACCCAGGGAGACCCAGTACTTC. This codes for CASSFSGPRETQYF.

The chain uses TRBV20-1 and TRBJ2-1, with a possible D match to TRBD1 (6 bases). V lost 3 bases and J 1 base, leaving 10 bases between the germline ends. The length of the CDR3 is 14 residues. From germline, CDR1 is DFQATT and CDR2 SNEGSKA (reference sequence). In DNA form, the CDR3 reads TGCAGTGCTAGTTTAACAGGGTCCTACAATGAGCAGTTCTTC. This encodes CSASLTGSYNEQFF.

The genes are TRBV4-3 and TRBJ2-2; D might be TRBD2 (5 bases). Per the germline V gene, CDR1 is LGHNA and CDR2 is YSLEER. With 0 bases removed from V and 1 base from J, the gap between germline ends came to 15 bases. There are 18 residues in the CDR3. Written as DNA, the CDR3 is TGCGCCAGCAGCCAAGATTCGAGTTGGAGGATGAACACCGGGGAGCTGTTTTTT. Its translation: CASSQDSSWRMNTGELFF.